This paragraph reports one TCR beta chain. Antigen specificity is unknown. This entry comes from a study of beta chain features in type 1 diabetes. Overall study context: Sorted cells, around 100 million in number, were examined across all samples.

Cells sorted by CD45RO/CCR7/CD25/CD127/CD95/CD27 comprised CD4+ naive, central memory, regulatory and stem cell-like memory cells. Expressed TCRB transcripts were sequenced because the entire RNA isolate underwent reverse transcription. Only in-frame clones appear in the TCRdb table, and some are missing; sequencing was by immunoSEQ multiplex PCR. The table shows 20,000 to 25,000 clones, with about 57% occurring only once. Study-wide results and limits: Among patients with Type 1 diabetes, TCRB CDR3s were moderately but significantly shorter in every one of the four CD4+ subsets.

V lost 10 bases and J 0 bases, leaving 11 bases between the germline ends. The CDR3 totals 13 residues. In germline, CDR1 is MNHNY, CDR2 SVGAGI (reference sequence). The receptor was derived from a man between 18 and 35 years old with type 1 diabetes. The sequenced sample was stem cell memory CD4+ T cells from blood. V and J are TRBV6-6 and TRBJ2-3, with D possibly TRBD1 on 5 matching bases. In nucleotides, the CDR3 is TGTGCCACCAGACAGTCCAGCACAGATACGCAGTATTTT. This codes for CATRQSSTDTQYF.